This passage covers 3 T cell receptor beta chains from one sample sequenced in a study of blood T cell repertoires in COVID-19. Sequencing was performed with immunoSEQ multiplex PCR; in TCRdb, only in-frame clones are kept and a portion is missing. The sample lists 250,000 or so clones, around 81% occurring once. Sequenced: peripheral blood. Receptors originate from a woman aged 60-75 years with active or convalescent COVID-19.

This clone has just one count. The chain carries TRBV5-5 and TRBJ1-1, with D perhaps TRBD1 (5 bases). The germline CDR1 and CDR2 sequences are SGHKS and YYEKEE (reference sequence). The CDR3 is 15 amino acids. V was clipped by 2 bases and J by 1 base, with 12 bases between them. CDR3 nucleotide sequence: TGTGCCAGCAGCTTTGTATTGGGGGGGAACACTGAAGCTTTCTTT. Encoded protein: CASSFVLGGNTEAFF.

The chain is built from TRBV11-2 and TRBJ2-7; D not certain. Trimming stripped 0 bases from V and 3 bases from J, with 6 bases between. From germline, CDR1 is SGHAT and CDR2 FQNNGV. The CDR3 covers 13 residues. The CDR3: CASSLDEVYEQYF. The CDR3 region has the DNA TGTGCCAGCAGCTTAGATGAGGTCTACGAGCAGTACTTC. Supplemented by reference TRBV11-2 and TRBJ2-7, the full variable domain reads EAGVAQSPRYKIIEKRQSVAFWCNPISGHATLYWYQQILGQGPKLLIQFQNNGVVDDSQLPKDRFSAERLKGVDSTLKIQPAKLEDSAVYLCASSLDEVYEQYFGPGTRLTVT.

This rearrangement joins TRBV7-8 to TRBJ1-2; 8 bases are a match to TRBD1. V was clipped by 6 bases and J by 7 bases; unmatched bases: 4. CDR1 is SGHVS, CDR2 FQNEAQ, per germline. The CDR3 length is 12 residues. The CDR3 here is CASRPTGGGYTF. The CDR3 coding sequence is TGTGCCAGCAGGCCCACAGGGGGTGGCTACACCTTC.